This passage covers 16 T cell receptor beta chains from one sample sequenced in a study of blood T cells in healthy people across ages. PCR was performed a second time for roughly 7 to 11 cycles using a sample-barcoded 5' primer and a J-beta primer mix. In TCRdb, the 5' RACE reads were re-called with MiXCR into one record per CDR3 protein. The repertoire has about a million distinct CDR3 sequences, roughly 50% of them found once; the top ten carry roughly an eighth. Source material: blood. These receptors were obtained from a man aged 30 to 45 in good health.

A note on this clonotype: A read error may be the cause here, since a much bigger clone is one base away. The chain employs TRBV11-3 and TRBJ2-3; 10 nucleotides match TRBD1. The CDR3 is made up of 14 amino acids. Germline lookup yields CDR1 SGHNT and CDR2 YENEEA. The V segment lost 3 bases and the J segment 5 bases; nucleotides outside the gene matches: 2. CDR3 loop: CASSLDRGEDTQYF. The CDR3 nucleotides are TGTGCCAGCAGCTTGGACAGGGGGGAAGATACGCAGTATTTT.

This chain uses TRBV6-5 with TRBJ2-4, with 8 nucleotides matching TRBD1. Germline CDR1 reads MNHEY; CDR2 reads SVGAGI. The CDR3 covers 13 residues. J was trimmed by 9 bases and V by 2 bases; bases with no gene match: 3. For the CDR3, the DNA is TGTGCCAGCAGTTACCCGGGGACAGGCATTCAGTACTTC. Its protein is CASSYPGTGIQYF.

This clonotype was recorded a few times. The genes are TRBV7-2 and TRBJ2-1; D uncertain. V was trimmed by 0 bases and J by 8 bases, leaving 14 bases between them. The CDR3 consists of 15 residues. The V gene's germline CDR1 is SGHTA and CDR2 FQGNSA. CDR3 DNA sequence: TGTGCCAGCAGCTTAGCACGTCTACGAGGCGATGAGCAGTTCTTC. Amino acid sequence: CASSLARLRGDEQFF.

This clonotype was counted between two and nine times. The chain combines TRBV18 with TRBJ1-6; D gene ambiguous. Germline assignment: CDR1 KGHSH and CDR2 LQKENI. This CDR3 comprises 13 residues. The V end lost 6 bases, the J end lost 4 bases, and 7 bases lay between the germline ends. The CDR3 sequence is CASSPEYNSPLHF. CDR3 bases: TGTGCCAGCTCTCCCGAGTATAATTCACCCCTCCACTTT. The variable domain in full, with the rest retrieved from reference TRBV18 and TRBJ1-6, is NAGVMQNPRHLVRRRGQEARLRCSPMKGHSHVYWYRQLPEEGLKFMVYLQKENIIDESGMPKERFSAEFPKEGPSILRIQQVVRGDSAAYFCASSPEYNSPLHFGNGTRLTVT.

The CDR3 DNA reads as TGTGCCAGCTCACCAGGGGGCGGTTCGTATACGCAGTATTTT. Translation gives CASSPGGGSYTQYF. This rearrangement joins TRBV18 to TRBJ2-3, with D maybe TRBD1 (6 bases). Trimming cost V 2 bases and J 7 bases, with 13 bases left between them. The germline gives CDR1 KGHSH, CDR2 LQKENI. The CDR3 extends over 14 amino acids.

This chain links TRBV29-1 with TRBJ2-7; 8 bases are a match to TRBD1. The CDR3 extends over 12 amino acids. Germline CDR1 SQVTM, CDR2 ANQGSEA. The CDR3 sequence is CSGRTGTYEQYF. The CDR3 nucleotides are TGCAGTGGTAGGACAGGGACCTACGAGCAGTACTTC.

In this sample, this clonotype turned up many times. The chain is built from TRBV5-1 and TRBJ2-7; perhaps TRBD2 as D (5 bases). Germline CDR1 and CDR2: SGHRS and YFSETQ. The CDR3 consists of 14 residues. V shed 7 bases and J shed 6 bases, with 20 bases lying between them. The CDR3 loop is CASSSGGLRSEQYF. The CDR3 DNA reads TGCGCCAGCTCTTCCGGAGGACTTCGGTCCGAGCAGTACTTC.

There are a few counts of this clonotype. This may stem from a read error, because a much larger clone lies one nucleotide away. In DNA, the CDR3 is TGTGCCAGCAGCCCAGTCCTGACCTCCTACGAGCAGTACTTC. This sequence encodes CASSPVLTSYEQYF. The genes are TRBV12-3 or TRBV12-4 and TRBJ2-7; D ambiguous. The ends were cut back, 6 bases at V and 0 bases at J, with 12 bases in the middle. This CDR3 contains 14 residues.

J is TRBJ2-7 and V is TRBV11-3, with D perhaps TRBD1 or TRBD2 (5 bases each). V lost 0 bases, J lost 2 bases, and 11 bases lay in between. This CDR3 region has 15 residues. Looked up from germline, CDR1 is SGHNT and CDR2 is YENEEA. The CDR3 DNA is TGTGCCAGCAGCTTAGATGGGACGCCGACCTACGAGCAGTACTTC. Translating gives CASSLDGTPTYEQYF.

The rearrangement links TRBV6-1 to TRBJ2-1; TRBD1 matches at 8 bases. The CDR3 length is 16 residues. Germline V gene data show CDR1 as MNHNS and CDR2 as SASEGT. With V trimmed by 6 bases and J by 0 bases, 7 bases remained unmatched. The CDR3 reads CASSPDRASSYNEQFF. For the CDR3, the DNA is TGTGCCAGCAGCCCGGACAGGGCCTCCTCCTACAATGAGCAGTTCTTC.

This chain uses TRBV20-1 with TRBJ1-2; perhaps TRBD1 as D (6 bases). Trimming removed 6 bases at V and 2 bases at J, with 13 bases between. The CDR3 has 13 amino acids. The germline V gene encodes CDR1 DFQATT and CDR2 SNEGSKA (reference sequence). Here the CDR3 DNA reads TGCAGTGCGGGGGCAGGGGTAAACTATGGCTACACCTTC. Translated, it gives CSAGAGVNYGYTF.

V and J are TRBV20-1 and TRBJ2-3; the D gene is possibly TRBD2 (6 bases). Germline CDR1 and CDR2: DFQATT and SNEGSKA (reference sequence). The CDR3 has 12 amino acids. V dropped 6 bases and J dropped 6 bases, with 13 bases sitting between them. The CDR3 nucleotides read TGCAGTGCAGGACTTGGGGGGGATACGCAGTATTTT. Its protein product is CSAGLGGDTQYF.

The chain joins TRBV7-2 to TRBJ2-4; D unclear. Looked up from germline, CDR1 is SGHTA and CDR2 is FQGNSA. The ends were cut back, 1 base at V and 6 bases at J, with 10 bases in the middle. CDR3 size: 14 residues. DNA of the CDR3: TGTGCCAGCAGCTTAGGAGAAGTAGGAAACATTCAGTACTTC. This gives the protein CASSLGEVGNIQYF.

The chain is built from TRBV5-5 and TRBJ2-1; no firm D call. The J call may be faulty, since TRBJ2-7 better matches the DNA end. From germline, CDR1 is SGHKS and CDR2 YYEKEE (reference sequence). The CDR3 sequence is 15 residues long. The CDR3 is CASSPVDGRTYEQYF. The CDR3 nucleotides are TGTGCCAGCAGCCCTGTGGACGGCCGAACCTACGAGCAGTACTTC.

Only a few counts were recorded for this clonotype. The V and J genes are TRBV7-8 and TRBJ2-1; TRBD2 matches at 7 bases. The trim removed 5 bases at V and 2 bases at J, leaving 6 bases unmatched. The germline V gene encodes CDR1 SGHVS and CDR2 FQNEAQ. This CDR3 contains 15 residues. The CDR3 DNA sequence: TGTGCCAGCAGCCCAGCGGGGTCTACCTACAATGAGCAGTTCTTC. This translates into CASSPAGSTYNEQFF.

In DNA, the CDR3 is TGTGCCAGCGCCTTGGGAGATACGCAGTATTTT. Its translation: CASALGDTQYF. The chain carries TRBV7-2 and TRBJ2-3; no reliable D call. There are 11 residues in the CDR3. The V end was cut by 8 bases, the J end by 5 bases, with 8 bases between. The germline CDR1 and CDR2 sequences are SGHTA and FQGNSA. Variable domain in full (rest from reference TRBV7-2 and TRBJ2-3): GAGVSQSPSNKVTEKGKDVELRCDPISGHTALYWYRQSLGQGLEFLIYFQGNSAPDKSGLPSDRFSAERTGGSVSTLTIQRTQQEDSAVYLCASALGDTQYFGPGTRLTVL.